This is a list of T cell receptor beta chains from one sample in a study of early T cells in non-severe SARS-CoV-2 infection. Each CDR3 protein is one row after TCRdb ran MiXCR on the 5' RACE reads. This table has around 26,000 distinct CDR3 sequences, about 4% appearing once. Sequencing was done on a sample of whole blood. These receptors were taken from an adult who was a healthcare worker with PCR-confirmed SARS-CoV-2 infection or an uninfected control (not recorded which). Each CDR3 is given with its conserved first and last residue. Each record gives: D gene, J gene, V gene, clone size, CDR3 DNA, CDR3 protein. A D gene is named only where the DNA matches it firmly. Size tells how often a clone was seen (once, few, many) or the class of an expanded clone, and some rows leave it out.

-	TRBJ1-4	TRBV24-1	many	TGTGCCACCAGCTTCTGGGGCGGGAAAGGAGATAATAATGAAAAACTGTTTTTT	CATSFWGGKGDNNEKLFF
-	TRBJ1-5	TRBV9	many	TGTGCCAGCATCCCGACGTGGGGACATAGCAATCAGCCCCAGCATTTT	CASIPTWGHSNQPQHF
-	TRBJ1-1	TRBV12-3/TRBV12-4	many	TGTGCCAGCAGTTCCGGGGCTGTGACTGAAGCTTTCTTT	CASSSGAVTEAFF
TRBD2	TRBJ2-5	TRBV6-2/TRBV6-3	-	TGTGCCAGCAATAGCGGGAAAGTGCAGACCCAGTACTTC	CASNSGKVQTQYF
TRBD2	TRBJ2-1	TRBV12-3/TRBV12-4	many	TGTGCCAGCAGTTTAGGACTAGCGGGACGCTCCTACAATGAGCAGTTCTTC	CASSLGLAGRSYNEQFF
TRBD2	TRBJ2-7	TRBV7-6	many	TGTGCCAGCAGCTGGTCTAGCGGTTCCTCCTACGAGCAGTACTTC	CASSWSSGSSYEQYF
-	TRBJ2-1	TRBV23-1	many	TGCTCCAGGGATCTGTATTGTCCGTTCTTC	CSRDLYCPFF
-	TRBJ1-2	TRBV3-1	many	TGTGCCAGCAGCCATCAGCAGGGTTCGGTTACCTTC	CASSHQQGSVTF
-	TRBJ1-1	TRBV20-1	many	TGCAGTGCTAGACCCCCGGGAACAGGTGGAACTGAAGCTTTCTTT	CSARPPGTGGTEAFF
-	TRBJ1-5	TRBV19	many	TGTGCCAGTAGTATAATGGCAGGGGTCTCTAGCAATCAGCCCCAGCATTTT	CASSIMAGVSSNQPQHF
-	TRBJ2-2	TRBV20-1	many	TGCAGTGCTAGAGATCTCGGGGGCCCGAACACCGGGGAGCTGTTTTTT	CSARDLGGPNTGELFF
-	TRBJ2-7	TRBV11-2	many	TGTGCCAGCAGCTTAACTAGAAATTCCTACGAGCAGTACTTC	CASSLTRNSYEQYF
TRBD1	TRBJ2-7	TRBV28	many	TGTGCCAGCACAACTGTGGGACAGGGGAGGTCCGAGCAGTACTTC	CASTTVGQGRSEQYF
-	TRBJ2-5	TRBV7-6	many	TGTGCCAGCAGCTTTAGGGAGCGGGAGACCCAGTACTTC	CASSFRERETQYF
TRBD1	TRBJ1-2	TRBV12-3/TRBV12-4	many	TGTGCCAGCAGTCGACAGGGGGCTAATGGTGGCTACACCTTC	CASSRQGANGGYTF
-	TRBJ1-2	TRBV6-6	many	TGTGCCAGCAGTTACCCGAAAGTGAGGGGAACGGATGGCTACACCTTC	CASSYPKVRGTDGYTF
TRBD2	TRBJ2-7	TRBV18	-	TGTGCCAGCTCACCGGGACTAATATACAGCGAGCAGTACTTC	CASSPGLIYSEQYF
-	TRBJ1-1	TRBV29-1	many	TGCAGCGTTGAGGGGCCAGGGGTTATCACTGAAGCTTTCTTT	CSVEGPGVITEAFF
-	TRBJ2-6	TRBV27	many	TGTGCCAGCAGGGCCCAAGGCGATTTCTCTGGGGCCAACGTCCTGACTTTC	CASRAQGDFSGANVLTF
TRBD2	TRBJ2-1	TRBV29-1	many	TGCAGCGTTGAAGATTTAGCGGGTCATCGCAATGAGCAGTTCTTC	CSVEDLAGHRNEQFF
TRBD2	TRBJ2-3	TRBV20-1	many	TGCAGTGCTATCCCGGGACTAGCGGGAGGCACAGATACGCAGTATTTT	CSAIPGLAGGTDTQYF
-	TRBJ2-5	TRBV4-1	many	TGCGCCAGCAGCCAAGATGAGAAAGGTGCGACCCAGTACTTC	CASSQDEKGATQYF
TRBD1	TRBJ1-4	TRBV5-1	many	TGCGCCAGCAGCTTGTTTGGGACAGCGGATGAAAAACTGTTTTTT	CASSLFGTADEKLFF
TRBD1	TRBJ2-7	TRBV6-2/TRBV6-3	many	TGTGCCAGCAGCCCCGGACAGGCTGGCGAGCAGTACTTC	CASSPGQAGEQYF
TRBD2	TRBJ2-7	TRBV7-2	many	TGTGCCAGCAGGAGGACTAGCGGGAGCTCCTACGAGCAGTACTTC	CASRRTSGSSYEQYF
TRBD1	TRBJ2-6	TRBV18	medium-sized	TGTGCCAGCTCACCTAACAGGGGTTCAGGGGCCAACGTCCTGACTTTC	CASSPNRGSGANVLTF
-	TRBJ2-1	TRBV7-2	-	TGTGCCAGCAGCTCGGATATGAGCTCCTGCAATGAGCAGTTCTTC	CASSSDMSSCNEQFF
TRBD2	TRBJ2-7	TRBV7-9	many	TGTGCCAGCAGCCGCGGACTAGCCGGCTACGAGCAGTACTTC	CASSRGLAGYEQYF
-	TRBJ2-4	TRBV20-1	medium-sized	TGCAGTGCTAGAGATCTGGACGGTACCAAAAACATTCAGTACTTC	CSARDLDGTKNIQYF
TRBD2	TRBJ2-1	TRBV20-1	many	TGCAGTGCTAGTAGCGGGAGGAATAGGCATGAGCAGTTCTTC	CSASSGRNRHEQFF
-	TRBJ2-5	TRBV20-1	many	TGCAGTGCTAGAACGATATTCGGGGCCGACGAGACCCAGTACTTC	CSARTIFGADETQYF
TRBD1	TRBJ2-1	TRBV7-2	many	TGTGCCAGCAGCCCGGGACAGGTACGGGAGCAGTTCTTC	CASSPGQVREQFF
TRBD1	TRBJ2-2	TRBV15	many	TGTGCCACCGTACACTTAGAGACAGGGGACACCGGGGAGCTGTTTTTT	CATVHLETGDTGELFF
-	TRBJ1-6	TRBV12-3/TRBV12-4	many	TGTGCCAGCCACGGGGATAATTCACCCCTCCACTTT	CASHGDNSPLHF
-	TRBJ1-6	TRBV5-6	few	TGTGCCAGCAGCTTGGTGACGGGAGTCTATAATTCACCCCTCCACTTT	CASSLVTGVYNSPLHF
-	TRBJ2-5	TRBV4-3	many	TGCGCCAGCAGCCAAGAAATGGCCAGGCAAGAGACCCAGTACTTC	CASSQEMARQETQYF
-	TRBJ2-3	TRBV12-3/TRBV12-4	few	TGTGCCAGCAGTTTGGCAGACAGCACAGATACGCAGTATTTT	CASSLADSTDTQYF
-	TRBJ2-5	TRBV30	many	TGTGCCTGGAGTGACCGCGGGAACCGGGCCCAGTACTTC	CAWSDRGNRAQYF
TRBD1	TRBJ1-4	TRBV10-1	-	TGCGCCAGCAGCCCCAACAGGGGCGGTAATGAAAAACTGTTTTTT	CASSPNRGGNEKLFF
TRBD2	TRBJ2-1	TRBV18	many	TGTGCCAGCTACCGGCTAGCGGGGTTTCACAATGAGCAGTTCTTC	CASYRLAGFHNEQFF
-	TRBJ2-1	TRBV29-1	few	TGCAGCGCTGAGGGGGGTTGGAATGAGCAGTTCTTC	CSAEGGWNEQFF
-	TRBJ1-2	TRBV5-6	many	TGTGCCAGCAGCTTGAGGGAATATGGCTACACCTTC	CASSLREYGYTF
TRBD1	TRBJ1-1	TRBV29-1	many	TGCAGCGCTCGGGCCCCGACACCGGGACAGGGAGAAGCTTTCTTT	CSARAPTPGQGEAFF
-	TRBJ2-7	TRBV2	few	TGTGCCAGCAGCACCTACGGTAACGAGCAGTACTTC	CASSTYGNEQYF
TRBD1	TRBJ2-7	TRBV5-1	many	TGCGCCAGCAGCACCGGACAGGGACCCTACGAGCAGTACTTC	CASSTGQGPYEQYF
-	TRBJ2-1	TRBV5-1	many	TGCGCCAGCAGCTTAACGGGAGTATCCAATGAGCAGTTCTTC	CASSLTGVSNEQFF
TRBD1	TRBJ1-3	TRBV4-3	-	TGCGCCAGCAGCCCGGACAGGGGCTACGGAAACACCATATATTTT	CASSPDRGYGNTIYF
-	TRBJ2-1	TRBV5-1	many	TGCGCCAGCAGCGCATCCGGGATTCGGCAGTTCTTC	CASSASGIRQFF
-	TRBJ2-6	TRBV24-1	many	TGTGCCACCAACCCACCGCCCCGGGCAGGGGGAGGCTCTGGGGCCAACGTCCTGACTTTC	CATNPPPRAGGGSGANVLTF
-	TRBJ2-5	TRBV11-3	many	TGTGCCAGCAGCGGCGCATCGACGGAGACCCAGTACTTC	CASSGASTETQYF
TRBD2	TRBJ2-7	TRBV7-2	many	TGTGCCAGCAGCCCGACCGGGTATAGCGGGACCTCCTACGAGCAGTACTTC	CASSPTGYSGTSYEQYF
TRBD2	TRBJ2-3	TRBV7-3	many	TGTGCCAGCAGCTCCGGGACTAGCGGGGATACGCAGTATTTT	CASSSGTSGDTQYF
-	TRBJ1-1	TRBV12-3/TRBV12-4	many	TGTGCCAGCAGTCATACAGGAGGGAACACTGAAGCTTTCTTT	CASSHTGGNTEAFF